Listed below are T cell receptor gamma chains from one sample, sequenced in a study of Vδ1+ human thymocytes. TCRdb made new clone calls on the multiplex PCR reads using CATT. In the table there are tens of thousands of gamma-chain clones, 20% of which are singletons. The sequenced material came from Vdelta1+ gamma-delta thymocytes from the thymus. Source of these receptors: a boy younger than two who had congenital heart surgery. CDR3s include the opening cysteine and the closing phenylalanine or tryptophan. Size is omitted from some rows. Given values are once, few, many or a class for expanded clones.

>TRGV3|TRGJP2|few
CATWDGLMGDWIKTF
TGTGCCACCTGGGACGGGCTGATGGGTGATTGGATCAAGACGTTT
>TRGV5|TRGJ1/TRGJ2|.
CATWDRSKGYPNSNYYKKLF
TGTGCCACCTGGGACAGGTCCAAAGGCTATCCTAATTCGAATTATTATAAGAAACTCTTT
>TRGV5|TRGJ1/TRGJ2|.
CATWDGKKLF
TGTGCCACCTGGGACGGAAAGAAACTCTTT
>TRGV9|TRGJP|.
CALWERELGKKIKVF
TGTGCCTTGTGGGAACGGGAGTTGGGCAAAAAAATCAAGGTATTT
>TRGV3|TRGJ1/TRGJ2|.
CATWDRPHLYYKKLF
TGTGCCACCTGGGACAGGCCCCACCTTTATTATAAGAAACTCTTT
>TRGV2|TRGJ1/TRGJ2|.
CATWDGGSKKLF
TGTGCCACCTGGGACGGGGGTAGTAAGAAACTCTTT
>TRGV2|TRGJP2|few
CATWDGFSSDWIKTF
TGTGCCACCTGGGACGGGTTTAGTAGTGATTGGATCAAGACGTTT
>TRGV4|TRGJ1/TRGJ2|few
CATWVLREKLF
TGTGCCACCTGGGTCCTAAGGGAGAAACTCTTT
>TRGV9|TRGJ1/TRGJ2|.
CALWEDPAYYKKLF
TGTGCCTTGTGGGAGGATCCCGCTTATTATAAGAAACTCTTT
>TRGV9|TRGJ1/TRGJ2|.
CALWEGQLF
TGTGCCTTGTGGGAGGGTCAACTCTTT
>TRGV8|TRGJP2|.
CATWVNSSDWIKTF
TGTGCCACCTGGGTAAATAGTAGTGATTGGATCAAGACGTTT
>TRGV5|TRGJ1/TRGJ2|few
CATWDNPGYYKKLF
TGTGCCACCTGGGACAACCCCGGTTATTATAAGAAACTCTTT
>TRGV9|TRGJ1/TRGJ2|few
CALWESLYYKKLF
TGTGCCTTGTGGGAGTCGCTTTATTATAAGAAACTCTTT
>TRGV2|TRGJ1/TRGJ2|few
CATWDGGYYKKLF
TGTGCCACCTGGGACGGGGGGTATTATAAGAAACTCTTT
>TRGV4|TRGJ1/TRGJ2|.
CATWDGPKLF
TGTGCCACCTGGGATGGGCCGAAACTCTTT
>TRGV8|TRGJP2|few
CATWDSRGDWIKTF
TGTGCCACCTGGGATAGCCGGGGTGATTGGATCAAGACGTTT
>TRGV9|TRGJ1/TRGJ2|few
CALWLSYKKLF
TGTGCCTTGTGGCTTAGTTATAAGAAACTCTTT